Listed here are 8 T cell receptor beta chains from one sample, sequenced in a study of radiotherapy plus CTLA-4 blockade in lung cancer. Assay: immunoSEQ multiplex PCR; the TCRdb copy retains only in-frame clones and omits some. The table lists about 19,000 clones, around 86% of them singletons. The sequences come from peripheral blood, collected from a patient treated with radiotherapy plus ipilimumab. The receptor source for this set is a human donor with non-small cell lung cancer whose response to radiotherapy plus ipilimumab could not be evaluated.

The rearrangement uses TRBV27 and TRBJ1-2; perhaps TRBD1 as D (5 bases). The V end was cut by 8 bases, the J end by 1 base, with 11 bases between. The germline V gene encodes CDR1 MNHEY and CDR2 SMNVEV (reference sequence). The CDR3 runs 13 residues. The CDR3 DNA reads as TGTGCCAGCCACGGGGGGAATAACTATGGCTACACCTTC. This sequence encodes CASHGGNNYGYTF.

The gene calls are TRBV5-4 and TRBJ2-7; the D gene is possibly TRBD1 (6 bases). V lost 2 bases and J 6 bases, leaving 15 bases between the germline ends. The CDR3 spans 14 residues. Germline CDR1 is SGHNT and CDR2 is YYREEE (reference sequence). CDR3 DNA sequence: TGTGCCAGCAGCTTTCTCGAGGGGGTCCGCGAGCAGTACTTC. Its protein is CASSFLEGVREQYF.

This chain joins TRBV20-1 and TRBJ2-5; D call uncertain. The V gene lost 5 bases and the J gene lost 7 bases, with 11 bases spanning the gap. The CDR3 is 11 residues long. CDR1 DFQATT and CDR2 SNEGSKA come from the germline V gene (reference sequence). The CDR3 sequence is CSAPVSRTQYF. In nucleotides, the CDR3 is TGCAGTGCTCCAGTGTCTAGGACCCAGTACTTC.

In DNA, the CDR3 is TGTGCCAGTAGTATAAGTGCGGGGTCTGGAAACACCATATATTTT. This translates into CASSISAGSGNTIYF. The rearrangement uses TRBV19 and TRBJ1-3, with unresolved D. Germline-derived CDR1 and CDR2 are LNHDA and SQIVND (reference sequence). The CDR3 loop spans 15 amino acids. The V end was cut by 2 bases, the J end by 1 base, with 9 bases between.

The V gene is TRBV5-1, the J gene TRBJ2-7; 9 bases align to TRBD1. This CDR3 has 15 residues. CDR1 is SGHRS and CDR2 is YFSETQ in the germline V gene. J was trimmed by 3 bases and V by 4 bases; bases with no gene match: 8. The CDR3 sequence is CASSVTQGAGYEQYF. The CDR3 bases are TGCGCCAGCAGCGTCACACAGGGGGCTGGCTACGAGCAGTACTTC.

This chain uses TRBV10-3 with TRBJ1-5; TRBD1 aligns across 9 bases. The V gene end was trimmed by 3 bases and the J gene end by 11 bases; junction bases not matched to a gene: 23. The CDR3 spans 19 residues. Per the germline V gene, CDR1 is ENHRY and CDR2 is SYGVKD. The DNA for the CDR3 is TGTGCCATCAGTGACCCGACCACAGGGGGCGTTTACCCCCAAGGGGCCCAGCATTTT. As protein: CAISDPTTGGVYPQGAQHF.

The chain joins TRBV6-5 to TRBJ2-7, with a weak D call TRBD2 (5 bases). Trimming removed 2 bases from V and 3 bases from J, with 5 bases in between. The CDR3 is made up of 12 amino acids. Germline loops: CDR1 MNHEY, CDR2 SVGAGI. CDR3 residues: CASSYEGYEQYF. CDR3 coding DNA: TGTGCCAGCAGTTACGAGGGCTACGAGCAGTACTTC.

V gene TRBV11-1 combines with J gene TRBJ1-1; D unclear. The CDR3 totals 16 residues. Trimming pared 2 bases from V and 3 bases from J, leaving 16 bases between. Germline CDR1 SGHAT, CDR2 FQDESV (reference sequence). The CDR3 region is CASSLSIGDLDTEAFF. As DNA, the CDR3 is TGTGCCAGCAGCTTATCTATCGGGGATTTGGACACTGAAGCTTTCTTT.